This T cell receptor (beta chain) was observed in a study of cytomegalovirus exposure and HLA in healthy donors. Researchers ran the PCR with 60 Vbeta and 13 Jbeta primers. TCRdb keeps only in-frame clones here, not all; method: immunoSEQ multiplex PCR. Here the sample spans more than 90,000 clones, 70% to 80% being singletons. Findings of the study overall: Further analysis was carried out later, and it showed several of the most significant clusters appearing linked to common viral pathogens. It was reported that TCR beta sequences correctly inferred the HLA-A and HLA-B alleles for most subjects.

The CDR3 extends over 14 amino acids. CDR1 is SGHVS, CDR2 FNYEAQ, per germline. The trim removed 5 bases at V and 4 bases at J, leaving 7 bases unmatched. Turning to this clone: Its antigen remains unknown.

Sequencing was performed on PBMCs. The chain couples TRBV7-6 to TRBJ1-1, with 7 bases lining up with TRBD1. This TCR was recovered from a man younger than 40 in good health and CMV-seronegative. CDR3 sequence reads: CASSPNAGGTEAFF. The CDR3 nucleotides read TGTGCCAGCAGCCCAAATGCAGGGGGCACTGAAGCTTTCTTT.